This T cell receptor (beta chain) was documented in a study of CD8+CD57+ T cells in acquired aplastic anemia. The wider study: Average DNA yield from sorted CD4+ and CD8+ cells was approximately 3 ug. Study results and limitations: The same twenty-nine CD8+ CDR3 sequences occurred in patients and in controls.

In this sample, this clonotype turned up many times. The antigen remains unidentified. Only patients with CD8+CD57+ cell expansion on flow cytometry were chosen for sequencing. Prior therapy had not been administered to any patient at the time of blood sampling. TCR beta VDJ and CDR3 were profiled, and genomic DNA was the template. TCRdb reprocessed the reads with MiXCR, giving one entry per CDR3 protein. The table records approximately 180,000 distinct CDR3 sequences, less than 60% of them present only once. V lost 4 bases to trimming and J lost 7 bases; unmatched junction nucleotides: 4. CDR1 is SGHTA and CDR2 is FQGNSA in the germline V gene. The CDR3 spans 14 residues.

The sequence was obtained from a human donor with aplastic anemia. Sequenced sample: sorted CD4+, CD8+, or CD8+CD57+ T cells (not recorded which) from PBMCs. The J gene is TRBJ2-2, the V gene TRBV7-2, with 9 positions matching TRBD1. The CDR3 protein is CASSSQGAGGELFF. The CDR3, as DNA: TGTGCCAGCAGCTCACAGGGGGCGGGCGGGGAGCTGTTTTTT.